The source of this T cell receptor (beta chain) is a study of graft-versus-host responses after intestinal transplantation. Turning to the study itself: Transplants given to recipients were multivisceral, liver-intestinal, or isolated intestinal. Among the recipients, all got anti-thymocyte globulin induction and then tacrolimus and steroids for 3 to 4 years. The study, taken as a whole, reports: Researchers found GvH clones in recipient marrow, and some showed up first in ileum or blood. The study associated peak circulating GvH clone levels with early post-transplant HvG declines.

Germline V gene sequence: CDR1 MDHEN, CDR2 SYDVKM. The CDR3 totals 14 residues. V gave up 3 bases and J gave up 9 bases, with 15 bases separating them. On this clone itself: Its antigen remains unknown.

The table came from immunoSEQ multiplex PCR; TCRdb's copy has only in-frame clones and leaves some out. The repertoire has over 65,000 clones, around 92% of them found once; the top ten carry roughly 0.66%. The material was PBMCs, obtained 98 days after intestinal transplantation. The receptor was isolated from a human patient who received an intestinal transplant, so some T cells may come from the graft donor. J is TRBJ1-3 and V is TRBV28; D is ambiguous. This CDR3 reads CASSFPSLFSTIYF. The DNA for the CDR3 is TGTGCCAGCAGTTTCCCCTCCCTATTTAGCACCATATATTTT. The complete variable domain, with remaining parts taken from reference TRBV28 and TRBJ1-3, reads DVKVTQSSRYLVKRTGEKVFLECVQDMDHENMFWYRQDPGLGLRLIYFSYDVKMKEKGDIPEGYSVSREKKERFSLILESASTNQTSMYLCASSFPSLFSTIYFGEGSWLTVV.